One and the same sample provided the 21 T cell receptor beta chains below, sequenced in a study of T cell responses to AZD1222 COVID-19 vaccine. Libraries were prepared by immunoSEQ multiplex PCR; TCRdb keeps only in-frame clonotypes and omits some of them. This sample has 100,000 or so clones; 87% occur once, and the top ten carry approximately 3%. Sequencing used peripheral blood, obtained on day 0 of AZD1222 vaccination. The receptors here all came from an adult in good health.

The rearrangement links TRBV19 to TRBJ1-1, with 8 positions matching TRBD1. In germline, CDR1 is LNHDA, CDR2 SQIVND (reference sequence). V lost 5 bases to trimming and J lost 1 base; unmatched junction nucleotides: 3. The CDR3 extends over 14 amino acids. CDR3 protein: CASSLQGANTEAFF. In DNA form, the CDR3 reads TGTGCCAGTAGTCTGCAGGGGGCGAACACTGAAGCTTTCTTT.

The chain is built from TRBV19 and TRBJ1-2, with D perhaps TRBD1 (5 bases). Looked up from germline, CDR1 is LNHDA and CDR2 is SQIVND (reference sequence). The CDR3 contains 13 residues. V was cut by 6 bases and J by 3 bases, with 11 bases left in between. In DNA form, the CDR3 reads TGTGCCAGTAGGGCAGGGCTGGACTATGGCTACACCTTC. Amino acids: CASRAGLDYGYTF.

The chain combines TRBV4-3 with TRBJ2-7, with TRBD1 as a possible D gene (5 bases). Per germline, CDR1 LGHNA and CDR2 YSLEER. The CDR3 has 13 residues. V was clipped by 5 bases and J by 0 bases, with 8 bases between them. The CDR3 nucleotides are TGCGCCAGCAGCTTAGACAGCTCCTACGAGCAGTACTTC. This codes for CASSLDSSYEQYF.

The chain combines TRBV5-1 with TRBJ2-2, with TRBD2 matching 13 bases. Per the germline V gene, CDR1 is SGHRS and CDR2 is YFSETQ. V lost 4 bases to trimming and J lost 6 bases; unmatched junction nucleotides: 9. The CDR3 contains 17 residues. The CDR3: CASSQTTSGGFPGELFF. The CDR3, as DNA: TGCGCCAGCAGCCAGACGACTAGCGGGGGGTTCCCCGGGGAGCTGTTTTTT.

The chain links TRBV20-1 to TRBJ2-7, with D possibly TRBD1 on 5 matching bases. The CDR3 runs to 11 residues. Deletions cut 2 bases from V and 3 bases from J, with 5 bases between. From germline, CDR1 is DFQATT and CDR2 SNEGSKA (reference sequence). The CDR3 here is CSARQGYEQYF. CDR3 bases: TGCAGTGCTAGACAGGGCTACGAGCAGTACTTC.

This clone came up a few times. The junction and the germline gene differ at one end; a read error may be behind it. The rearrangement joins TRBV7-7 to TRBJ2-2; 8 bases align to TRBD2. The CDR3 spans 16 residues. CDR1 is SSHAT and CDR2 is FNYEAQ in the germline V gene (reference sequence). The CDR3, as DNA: TGTGCTAGCAGCTCCAGCGGGGGTGGAAGGACCGGGGAGCTGTTTTTT. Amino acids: CASSSSGGGRTGELFF.

DNA for the CDR3: TGTGCCAGCAGCCCAGCCTTATCGGGAGCCTACAATGAGCAGTTCTTC. This gives the protein CASSPALSGAYNEQFF. This chain joins TRBV9 and TRBJ2-1; D might be TRBD2 (6 bases). The CDR3 length is 16 residues. V lost 4 bases, J lost 2 bases, and 16 bases lay in between. The V gene's germline CDR1 is SGDLS and CDR2 YYNGEE.

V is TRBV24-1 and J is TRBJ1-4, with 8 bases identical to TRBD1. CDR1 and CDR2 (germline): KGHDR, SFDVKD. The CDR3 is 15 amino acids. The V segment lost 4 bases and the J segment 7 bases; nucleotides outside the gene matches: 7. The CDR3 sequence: CATSEPDRVPEKLFF. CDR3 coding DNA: TGTGCCACCAGTGAACCGGACAGGGTACCTGAAAAACTGTTTTTT.

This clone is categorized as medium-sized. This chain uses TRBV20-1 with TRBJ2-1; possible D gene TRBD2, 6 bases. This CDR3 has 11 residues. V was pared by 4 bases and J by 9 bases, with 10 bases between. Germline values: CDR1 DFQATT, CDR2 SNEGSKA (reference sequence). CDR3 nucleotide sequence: TGCAGTGCTAAAAGGACTACTGAGCAGTTCTTC. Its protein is CSAKRTTEQFF.

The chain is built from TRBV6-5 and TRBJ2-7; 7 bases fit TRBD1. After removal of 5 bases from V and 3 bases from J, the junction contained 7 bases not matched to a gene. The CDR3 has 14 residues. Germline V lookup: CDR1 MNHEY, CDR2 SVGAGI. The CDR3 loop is CASSPRDRDYEQYV. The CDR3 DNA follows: TGTGCCAGCAGTCCCCGGGACAGAGACTACGAGCAGTACGTC.

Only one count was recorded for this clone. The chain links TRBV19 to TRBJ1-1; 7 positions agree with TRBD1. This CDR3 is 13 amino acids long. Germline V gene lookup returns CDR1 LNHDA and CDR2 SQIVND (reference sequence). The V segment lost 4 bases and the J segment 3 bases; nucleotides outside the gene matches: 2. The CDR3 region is CASSRQGYTEAFF. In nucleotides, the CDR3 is TGTGCCAGTAGTAGACAGGGATACACTGAAGCTTTCTTT.

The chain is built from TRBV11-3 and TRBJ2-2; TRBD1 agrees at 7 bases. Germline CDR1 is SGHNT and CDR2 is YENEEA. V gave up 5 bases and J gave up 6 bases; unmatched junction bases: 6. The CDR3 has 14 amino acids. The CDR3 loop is CASSLTGLSGELFF. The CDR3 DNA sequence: TGTGCCAGCAGCCTGACAGGGCTATCCGGGGAGCTGTTTTTT.

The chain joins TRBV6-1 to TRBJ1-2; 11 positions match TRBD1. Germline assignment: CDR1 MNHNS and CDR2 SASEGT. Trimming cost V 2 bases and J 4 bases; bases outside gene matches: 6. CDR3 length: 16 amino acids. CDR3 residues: CASSEYVGTGGYGYTF. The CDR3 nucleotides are TGTGCCAGCAGTGAATATGTTGGGACAGGGGGCTATGGCTACACCTTC.

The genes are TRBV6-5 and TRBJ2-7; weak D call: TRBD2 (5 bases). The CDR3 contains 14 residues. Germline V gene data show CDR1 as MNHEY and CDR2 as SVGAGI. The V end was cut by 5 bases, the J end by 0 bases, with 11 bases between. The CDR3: CASSTGRDSYEQYF. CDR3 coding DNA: TGTGCCAGCAGTACCGGACGGGACTCCTACGAGCAGTACTTC.

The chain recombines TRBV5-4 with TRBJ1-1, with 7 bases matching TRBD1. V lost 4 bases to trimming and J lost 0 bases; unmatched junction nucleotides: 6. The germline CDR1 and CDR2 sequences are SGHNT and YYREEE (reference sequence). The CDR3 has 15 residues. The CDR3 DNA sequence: TGTGCCAGCAGCCCAGGGACAGTCATGAACACTGAAGCTTTCTTT. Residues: CASSPGTVMNTEAFF.

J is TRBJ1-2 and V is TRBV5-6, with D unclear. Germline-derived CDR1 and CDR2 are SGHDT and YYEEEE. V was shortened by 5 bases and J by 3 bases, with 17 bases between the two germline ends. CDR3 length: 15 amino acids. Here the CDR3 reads CASRTPGRMDYGYTF. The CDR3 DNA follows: TGTGCCAGCAGAACCCCGGGCCGGATGGACTATGGCTACACCTTC.

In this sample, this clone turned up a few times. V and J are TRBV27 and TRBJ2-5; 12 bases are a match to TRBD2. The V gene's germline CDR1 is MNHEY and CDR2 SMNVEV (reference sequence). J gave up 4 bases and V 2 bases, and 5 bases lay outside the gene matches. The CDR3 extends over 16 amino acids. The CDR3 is CASSLGLAGGLETQYF. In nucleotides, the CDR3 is TGTGCCAGCAGTTTAGGGCTAGCGGGAGGGCTAGAGACCCAGTACTTC.

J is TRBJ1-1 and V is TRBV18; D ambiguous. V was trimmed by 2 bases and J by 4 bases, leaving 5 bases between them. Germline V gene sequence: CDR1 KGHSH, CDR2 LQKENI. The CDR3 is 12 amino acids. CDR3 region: CASSPGPTEAFF. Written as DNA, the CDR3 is TGTGCCAGCTCACCAGGGCCCACTGAAGCTTTCTTT. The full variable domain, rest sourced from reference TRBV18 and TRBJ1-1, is NAGVMQNPRHLVRRRGQEARLRCSPMKGHSHVYWYRQLPEEGLKFMVYLQKENIIDESGMPKERFSAEFPKEGPSILRIQQVVRGDSAAYFCASSPGPTEAFFGQGTRLTVV.

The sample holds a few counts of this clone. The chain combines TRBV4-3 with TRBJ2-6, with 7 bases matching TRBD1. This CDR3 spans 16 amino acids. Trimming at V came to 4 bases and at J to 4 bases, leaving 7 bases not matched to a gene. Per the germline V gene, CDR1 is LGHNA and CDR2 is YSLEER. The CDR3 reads CASSPETGSGANVLTF. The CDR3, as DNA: TGCGCCAGCAGCCCAGAGACAGGGTCCGGGGCCAACGTCCTGACTTTC.

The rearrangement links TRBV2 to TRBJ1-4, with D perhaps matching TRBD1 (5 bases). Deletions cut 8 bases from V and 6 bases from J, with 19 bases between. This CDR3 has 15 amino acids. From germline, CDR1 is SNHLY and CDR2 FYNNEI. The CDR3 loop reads CASAPNRGIYEKLFF. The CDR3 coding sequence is TGTGCCAGCGCCCCCAACCGGGGGATATATGAAAAACTGTTTTTT.

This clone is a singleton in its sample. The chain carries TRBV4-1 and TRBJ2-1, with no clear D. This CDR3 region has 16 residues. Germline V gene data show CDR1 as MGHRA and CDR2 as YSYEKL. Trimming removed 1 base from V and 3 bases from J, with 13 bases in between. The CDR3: CASSQVGLRLYNEQFF. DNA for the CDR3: TGCGCCAGCAGCCAAGTAGGCTTAAGACTCTACAATGAGCAGTTCTTC.